Listed below are T cell receptor beta chains from one sample, sequenced in a study of cytotoxic CD8 clonotypes in ibrutinib-treated CLL. TCRdb keeps only in-frame clones here, not all; method: immunoSEQ multiplex PCR. Of about 310,000 clones in the sample, about 77% were seen once. The sequencing here drew on PBMCs, taken before ibrutinib treatment. The receptors were gathered from a human donor with chronic lymphocytic leukemia. Each CDR3 is given with its conserved first and last residue. Each record gives: V gene, J gene, CDR3 protein.

V gene: TRBV7-6
J gene: TRBJ2-7
CDR3 protein: CASSKTGVGSYEQYF

V gene: TRBV7-3
J gene: TRBJ2-5
CDR3 protein: CASSLGFRETQYF

V gene: TRBV11-2
J gene: TRBJ2-1
CDR3 protein: CASSLGTRFGEQFF

V gene: TRBV30
J gene: TRBJ2-1
CDR3 protein: CAWSGTKVEQFF

V gene: TRBV27
J gene: TRBJ2-7
CDR3 protein: CASSLVEADEQYF

V gene: TRBV9
J gene: TRBJ2-1
CDR3 protein: CASSVEGSGSYNEQFF

V gene: TRBV4-3
J gene: TRBJ2-1
CDR3 protein: CASSHLGLAGDNEQFF

V gene: TRBV28
J gene: TRBJ1-4
CDR3 protein: CASSYSGTGYEKLFF

V gene: TRBV4-3
J gene: TRBJ2-7
CDR3 protein: CASSQETGTSRTYEQYF

V gene: TRBV28
J gene: TRBJ2-3
CDR3 protein: CATHQLTDTQYF

V gene: TRBV6-6
J gene: TRBJ2-1
CDR3 protein: CASSSLAGRYNEQFF

V gene: TRBV4-1
J gene: TRBJ2-3
CDR3 protein: CASSRASGGTDTQYF

V gene: TRBV13
J gene: TRBJ1-5
CDR3 protein: CASSSRDSNQPQHF

V gene: TRBV27
J gene: TRBJ2-5
CDR3 protein: CASNSRDSTQETQYF

V gene: TRBV30
J gene: TRBJ1-2
CDR3 protein: CAWKVRGGYTF

V gene: TRBV4-3
J gene: TRBJ1-2
CDR3 protein: CASSQARTGPYGYTF

V gene: TRBV9
J gene: TRBJ1-5
CDR3 protein: CASSLQGVNQPQHF

V gene: TRBV4-2
J gene: TRBJ2-3
CDR3 protein: CASSQDGLAGDTQYF

V gene: TRBV5-1
J gene: TRBJ2-3
CDR3 protein: CASSLDPSGTDTQYF

V gene: TRBV7-6
J gene: TRBJ2-2
CDR3 protein: CASSQGLAGGTTGELFF

V gene: TRBV9
J gene: TRBJ2-7
CDR3 protein: CASSGTGHSYEQYF

V gene: TRBV6-1
J gene: TRBJ1-2
CDR3 protein: CASRSGQGHGYTF

V gene: TRBV4-3
J gene: TRBJ2-4
CDR3 protein: CASSLRQGGVAKNIQYF

V gene: TRBV4-2
J gene: TRBJ1-1
CDR3 protein: CASSRSTGLTEAFF

V gene: TRBV9
J gene: TRBJ2-2
CDR3 protein: CASSAGTDSNTGELFF

V gene: TRBV7-2
J gene: TRBJ2-3
CDR3 protein: CASSARLAGGGTDTQYF